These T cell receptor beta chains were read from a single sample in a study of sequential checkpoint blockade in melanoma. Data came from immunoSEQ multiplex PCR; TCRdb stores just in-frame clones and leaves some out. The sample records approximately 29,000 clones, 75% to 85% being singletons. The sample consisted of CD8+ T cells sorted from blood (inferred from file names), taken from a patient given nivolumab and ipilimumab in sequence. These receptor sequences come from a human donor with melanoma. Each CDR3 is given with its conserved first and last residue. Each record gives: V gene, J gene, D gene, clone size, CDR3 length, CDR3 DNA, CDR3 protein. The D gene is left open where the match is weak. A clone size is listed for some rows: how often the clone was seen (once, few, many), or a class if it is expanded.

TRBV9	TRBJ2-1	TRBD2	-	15	TGTGCCAGCAGCGTTGGGACTAGCTCCTACAATGAGCAGTTCTTC	CASSVGTSSYNEQFF
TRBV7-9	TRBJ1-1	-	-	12	TGTGCCAGCAGCGGCCCGGGTACTGAAGCTTTCTTT	CASSGPGTEAFF
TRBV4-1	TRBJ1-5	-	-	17	TGCGCCAGCAGCCAAGATTCGAACAGGGTCCCCGATCAGCCCCAGCATTTT	CASSQDSNRVPDQPQHF
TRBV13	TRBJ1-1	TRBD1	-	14	TGTGCCAGCAGATTACAGGGGGTCGGCACTGAAGCTTTCTTT	CASRLQGVGTEAFF
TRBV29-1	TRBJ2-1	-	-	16	TGCAGCGTTGAAGTTCCAGGAGGGGCAAACTACAATGAGCAGTTCTTC	CSVEVPGGANYNEQFF
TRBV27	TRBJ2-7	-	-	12	TGTGCCAGCAGTTGGCAGGGGGGCGAGCAGTACTTC	CASSWQGGEQYF
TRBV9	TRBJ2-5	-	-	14	TGTGCCAGCAGCGTCTTTTCAGGGCCGGAGACCCAGTACTTC	CASSVFSGPETQYF
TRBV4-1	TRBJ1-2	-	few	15	TGCGCCAGCAGCCAAGGGAGAGGGTCAGAGAATGGCTACACCTTC	CASSQGRGSENGYTF
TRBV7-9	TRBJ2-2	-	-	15	TGTGCCAGCAGCTTAGGGACAGTGAACACCGGGGAGCTGTTTTTT	CASSLGTVNTGELFF
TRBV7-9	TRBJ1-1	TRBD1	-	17	TGTGCCAGCAGACCACCGGGACAGGGGGAACGAGGGACTGAAGCTTTCTTT	CASRPPGQGERGTEAFF
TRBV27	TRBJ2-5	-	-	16	TGTGCCAGCAGACGGGGACCGGGACACCCGCAAGAGACCCAGTACTTC	CASRRGPGHPQETQYF
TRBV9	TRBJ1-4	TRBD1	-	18	TGTGCCAGCAGCGTAGGAGGGACAGTTCCTGCAACTAATGAAAAACTGTTTTTT	CASSVGGTVPATNEKLFF
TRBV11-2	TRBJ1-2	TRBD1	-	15	TGTGCCAGCAGCTTGGGATTGACAGGGGGCTATGGCTACACCTTC	CASSLGLTGGYGYTF
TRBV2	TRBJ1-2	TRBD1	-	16	TGTGCCACCGTATTTCCAACAGGGGCCCCTCTCTATGGCTACACCTTC	CATVFPTGAPLYGYTF
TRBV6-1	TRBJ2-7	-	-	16	TGTGCCAGCAGTGAATACCTGCCGAGGTCTGACTACGAGCAGTACTTC	CASSEYLPRSDYEQYF
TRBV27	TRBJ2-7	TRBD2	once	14	TGTGCCAGCAAGAAAGTGGGAGGGGTAGACGAGCAGTACTTC	CASKKVGGVDEQYF
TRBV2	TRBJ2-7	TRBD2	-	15	TGTGCCAGCAGTGTCCTAGCGGGGGAAACCTACGAGCAGTACTTC	CASSVLAGETYEQYF
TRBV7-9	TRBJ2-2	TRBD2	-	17	TGTGCCAGCAGCTTACTAGCGGGAGGGCCGAACACCGGGGAGCTGTTTTTT	CASSLLAGGPNTGELFF
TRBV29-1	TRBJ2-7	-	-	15	TGCAGCGTTGAGTTATCCGGTAGGGTTAGCGACGAGCAGTACTTC	CSVELSGRVSDEQYF
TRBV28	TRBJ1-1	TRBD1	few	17	TGTGCCAGCAGTTTATTCCCGACAGGGGGCTTGAACACTGAAGCTTTCTTT	CASSLFPTGGLNTEAFF
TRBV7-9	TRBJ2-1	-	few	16	TGTGCCAGCAGCTCCTCCCTGGACAGCTCCTACAATGAGCAGTTCTTC	CASSSSLDSSYNEQFF
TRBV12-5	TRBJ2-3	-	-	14	TGTGCTAGTGCCCGGGACTCAAACACAGATACGCAGTATTTT	CASARDSNTDTQYF
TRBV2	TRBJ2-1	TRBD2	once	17	TGTGCCAGCAGTGAGTATCACCATAGCGGGGCCGACAATGAGCAGTTCTTC	CASSEYHHSGADNEQFF
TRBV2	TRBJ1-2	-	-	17	TGTGCCAGCAGTGACCAGGGGACGGCCAAACATAACTATGGCTACACCTTC	CASSDQGTAKHNYGYTF
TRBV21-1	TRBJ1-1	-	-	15	TGTGCCAGCAGCACCCACTGGGACAGGGTTACTGAAGCTTTCTTT	CASSTHWDRVTEAFF
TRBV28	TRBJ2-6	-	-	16	TGTGCCAGCAAGGCGGCTGAATACTCTGGGGCCAACGTCCTGACTTTC	CASKAAEYSGANVLTF
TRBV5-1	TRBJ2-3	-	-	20	TGCGCCAGCAGCTATTACTCTACAGGGAGATCAATATTCCGCACAGATACGCAGTATTTT	CASSYYSTGRSIFRTDTQYF
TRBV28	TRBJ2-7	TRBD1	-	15	TGTGCCAGCAGTCCCGGGACAGTCAGCTCCTACGAGCAGTACTTC	CASSPGTVSSYEQYF
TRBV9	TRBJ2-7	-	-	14	TGTGCCAGCAGCGTAGGTACGGGAACCTACGAGCAGTACTTC	CASSVGTGTYEQYF
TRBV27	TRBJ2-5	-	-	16	TGTGCCAGCAGTCCCCTCACAGGGATTAAAAAAGAGACCCAGTACTTC	CASSPLTGIKKETQYF
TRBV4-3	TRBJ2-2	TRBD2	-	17	TGCGCCAGCAGCCAACTGACTAGCATGACCAACACCGGGGAGCTGTTTTTT	CASSQLTSMTNTGELFF
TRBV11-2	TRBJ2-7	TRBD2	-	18	TGTGCCAGCAGCTTAGCCCTCCTAGCGGGCAGTTTGTCCTACGAGCAGTACTTC	CASSLALLAGSLSYEQYF
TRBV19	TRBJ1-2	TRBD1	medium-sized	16	TGTGCCAGTAGTCTCCTCCCCCCGGGACAGGGTCTTGGCTACACCTTC	CASSLLPPGQGLGYTF
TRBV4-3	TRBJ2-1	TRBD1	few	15	TGCGCCAGCAGCATGGACAGGGCCCTTTACAATGAGCAGTTCTTC	CASSMDRALYNEQFF
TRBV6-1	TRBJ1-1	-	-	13	TGTGCCAGCAGTGAAGAGAGGATCGAGTGGGCTTTCTTT	CASSEERIEWAFF
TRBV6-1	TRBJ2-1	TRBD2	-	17	TGTGCCAGCAGTGAATTAGGGGCGGGAGTACTCTACAATGAGCAGTTCTTC	CASSELGAGVLYNEQFF
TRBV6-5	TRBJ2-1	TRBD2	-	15	TGTGCCAGCAGTATGGGACTAGCGGGGGCGGGGGAGCAGTTCTTC	CASSMGLAGAGEQFF
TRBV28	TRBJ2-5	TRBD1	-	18	TGTGCCAGCAGTTCCCAAACTTTGACAGGGTACCTCCAAGAGACCCAGTACTTC	CASSSQTLTGYLQETQYF
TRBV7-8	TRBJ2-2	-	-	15	TGTGCCAGCAGCTTAGAATACAGGGCTACCGGGGAGCTGTTTTTT	CASSLEYRATGELFF
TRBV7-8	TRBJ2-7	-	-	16	TGTGCCAGCAGCTTGCCCCACCCGACAGCTTCCGGGGAGCAGTACTTC	CASSLPHPTASGEQYF
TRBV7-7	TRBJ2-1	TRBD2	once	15	TGTGCTAGCAGCTTTGGTCTAGCGGTCGAAAATGAGCAGTTCTTC	CASSFGLAVENEQFF
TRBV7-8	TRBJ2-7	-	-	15	TGTGCCAGCAGCTTAGGAGCCGTAGCTGCCTACGAGCAGTACTTC	CASSLGAVAAYEQYF
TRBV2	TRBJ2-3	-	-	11	TGTGCCACCCGCTCGAGGAATACGCAGTATTTT	CATRSRNTQYF
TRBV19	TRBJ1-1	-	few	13	TGTGCCAGTAGTATCGGGGGGGGCACTGAAGCTTTCTTT	CASSIGGGTEAFF
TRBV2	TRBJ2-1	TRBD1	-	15	TGTGCCAGCAGTGAAGTTGGGACAGGGTACGATGAGCAGTTCTTC	CASSEVGTGYDEQFF
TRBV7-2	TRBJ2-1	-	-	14	TGTGCCAGCAGCTTAGGCGTGACGGGGAGTGAGCAGTTCTTC	CASSLGVTGSEQFF
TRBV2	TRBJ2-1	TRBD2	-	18	TGTGCCAGCAGTGACGGTCTGGCGGGAGGGCCCCTAAGTCATGAGCAGTTCTTC	CASSDGLAGGPLSHEQFF
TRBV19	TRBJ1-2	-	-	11	TGTGCCGTAGGGGCGACAACCGGCTACACCTTC	CAVGATTGYTF
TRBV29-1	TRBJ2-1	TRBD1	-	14	TGCAGCGTTCACCCTCGGACAGGGAGCAATGAGCAGTTCTTC	CSVHPRTGSNEQFF
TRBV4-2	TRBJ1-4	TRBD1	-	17	TGTGCCAGCAGCCAAGATATGCAGGGGGCAACTAATGAAAAACTGTTTTTT	CASSQDMQGATNEKLFF
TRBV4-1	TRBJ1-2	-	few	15	TGTGCCAGCAGCCAAGAAGGCTGGGAGGGGGATGGCTACACCTTC	CASSQEGWEGDGYTF
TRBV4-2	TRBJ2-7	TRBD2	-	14	TGTGCCAGCAGCCCGCTAGCGGGGGGCTACGAGCAGTACTTC	CASSPLAGGYEQYF
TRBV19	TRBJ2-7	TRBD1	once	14	TGTGCCAGTAGTATCGGGACAGGGGGCTACGAGCAGTACTTC	CASSIGTGGYEQYF
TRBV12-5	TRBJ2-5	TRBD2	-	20	TGTGCTAGTGGTTTGCCCCCGACTAGCGGGGTTTCGCCGGGTATGGAGACCCAGTACTTC	CASGLPPTSGVSPGMETQYF
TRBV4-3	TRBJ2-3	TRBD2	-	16	TGCGCCAGCAGCCAGACTGCTAGCGGTAGCACAGATACGCAGTATTTT	CASSQTASGSTDTQYF
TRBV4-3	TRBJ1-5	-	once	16	TGCGCCAGCAGCCGGGTTTCAAGGCAGGGAAGTCAGCCCCAGCATTTT	CASSRVSRQGSQPQHF
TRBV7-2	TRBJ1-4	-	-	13	TGTGCCAGCAGCTTAGCCACCCCCCGAGTTCTGTTTTTT	CASSLATPRVLFF
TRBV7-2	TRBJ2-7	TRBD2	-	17	TGTGCCAGCAGTACGATAAAACCCGGGACTAGCGCCTACGAGCAGTACTTC	CASSTIKPGTSAYEQYF